This T cell receptor beta chain emerged from a study of T cell changes during pregnancy in multiple sclerosis. Using immunoSEQ multiplex PCR, the repertoire was profiled, and TCRdb retains in-frame clones only, with some absent. The sample shows 40,000 to 50,000 clones, 91% of them seen only once. CDR3 length equals 13 residues. Trimming cost V 5 bases and J 8 bases; bases outside gene matches: 0. The germline CDR1 and CDR2 sequences are LNHDA and SQIVND (reference sequence). The receptor comes from a female donor in good health, enrolled as a control in a pregnancy study. The input for sequencing was CD4+ T cells from peripheral blood mononuclear cells, taken after pregnancy. The chain employs TRBV19 and TRBJ1-6; 10 bases fit TRBD1. CDR3 in DNA: TGTGCCAGTAGTGGGACAGGGGATTCACCCCTCCACTTT. This gives the protein CASSGTGDSPLHF.